What follows is one T cell receptor beta chain and its context. As yet, its antigen is unknown. The method was immunoSEQ multiplex PCR; TCRdb's version includes in-frame clones alone and lacks a portion of them. The sample contains some 6,200 clones, approximately 73% of which appear only once. The sample comes from a study of chemoradiotherapy in HPV16-positive cancers. Study-level findings and limits: Non-HPV-specific T cells did not expand in tumors during treatment, whereas candidate HPV-specific clones and E7-related motifs did. Only a couple of HPV16-positive patients supplied the functional HPV-specificity definition.

This clonotype was obtained from a human donor with HPV-associated anogenital cancer. This specimen was taken from a patient who underwent chemoradiotherapy.

The CDR3 loop reads CASSPSNRNTEAFF. The CDR3 DNA follows: TGTGCCAGCTCACCATCTAATCGGAACACTGAAGCTTTCTTT. The chain employs TRBV18 and TRBJ1-1; D is unresolved. Trimming stripped 2 bases from V and 1 base from J, with 8 bases between. This CDR3 is 14 amino acids long. Germline CDR1 is KGHSH and CDR2 is LQKENI.